This T cell receptor beta chain was identified during a study of blood T cell repertoires in COVID-19. Study as a whole: T cells, B-cell-depleted T cells, or PBMCs provided the cDNA or gDNA that served as material.

Per the study methods: Amplification with reference gene primers provided the estimates of nucleated cell counts. Measured with immunoSEQ multiplex PCR; TCRdb has only the in-frame clones, and not every one. V and J calls and clone size come straight from that table; D and trimming were deduced from the DNA. The sample holds about 270,000 clones, approximately 90% seen once. The CDR3 consists of 12 residues. With 2 bases removed from V and 7 bases from J, the gap between germline ends came to 8 bases. The age range of participants was about 18 to 95 years, with residence in about two dozen US areas. This chain connects TRBV12-3 or TRBV12-4 to TRBJ1-2; no firm D call. The receptor was derived from a woman in her twenties or thirties with acute COVID-19. Sequencing was carried out using PBMCs or T cells enriched from blood (not recorded which). The DNA of the CDR3 is TGTGCCAGCAGTTTAATGGAGGGTGGCTACACCTTC. Protein sequence: CASSLMEGGYTF.